The sequence of this T cell receptor (beta chain) was determined in a study of cytomegalovirus exposure and HLA in healthy donors. The wider study: The study's early data release held tens of millions of unique TCRs from HLA-typed donors. Study conclusions and caveats: Whilst most TCR sequences proved rare, a subset of public TCRs occurred across many donors. As immune exposure information, only CMV serostatus was available.

Healthy bone marrow donors supplied every sample. As concerns this clone: Antigen unknown.

PCR primers comprised 60 Vbeta and 13 Jbeta primers. Clones were sequenced by immunoSEQ multiplex PCR, and TCRdb holds only the in-frame ones, with some missing. The sample shows 100,000 to 150,000 clones, about 81% of them seen only once. The receptor comes from a middle-aged woman in good health and CMV-seropositive. The material sequenced was PBMCs.

CDR3 amino acids: CASSLQAGANEQFF. Written as DNA, the CDR3 is TGTGCCAGCAGCCTCCAAGCGGGAGCGAATGAGCAGTTCTTC. This chain links TRBV7-2 with TRBJ2-1; TRBD2 aligns across 8 bases. The junction had 7 bases not matched to a gene; V was cut back by 5 bases and J by 7 bases. The CDR3 consists of 14 residues. Germline CDR1 is SGHTA and CDR2 is FQGNSA.